Here is one T cell receptor beta chain with its context. Its antigen is not identified. This sample was taken from a study of cytomegalovirus exposure and HLA in healthy donors. Whole-study results and caveats: When analyzed later, a missense DCLRE1C variant was found to be linked to TCR beta V- and J-gene trimming.

Healthy individuals who donated bone marrow served as the donors. The germline CDR1 and CDR2 sequences are SQVTM and ANQGSEA. The CDR3 is 13 residues long. V lost 0 bases and J lost 6, with 10 bases in between. PCR used 60 Vbeta primers and 13 Jbeta primers. Measured with immunoSEQ multiplex PCR; TCRdb has only the in-frame clones, and not every one. The table has around 100,000 clones, about 71% seen once; the top ten hold roughly 3.3%. Source material: PBMCs. The chain has TRBV29-1 and TRBJ2-3; D not resolved. This TCR derives from a woman between 50 and 59 years old in good health and CMV-seronegative. CDR3 region: CSVEDHFSDTQYF. The CDR3 DNA reads TGCAGCGTTGAAGATCACTTCTCGGATACGCAGTATTTT.